The clone carrying this TCR beta chain was seen once. Trimming shortened V by 4 bases and J by 3 bases, and 15 bases separated the two germline ends. CDR3 length equals 15 residues. Looked up from germline, CDR1 is ENHRY and CDR2 is SYGVKD. The sample belongs to a study of shared clonotypes between healthy human individuals. HIV-negative, healthy adults without recent acute infections or vaccinations were the donors. This table comes from immunoSEQ multiplex PCR, and its TCRdb copy is limited to in-frame clones, with some not included. The sample carries some 2,400,000 clones, 95% recorded once. What was sequenced was naive CD4+ T cells sorted from blood. Sample subset: CD45RA+ positively selected. The V gene is TRBV10-3, the J gene TRBJ1-1, with a tentative D call TRBD1 (5 bases). The TCR comes from a man between 18 and 35 years old in good health. CDR3 residues: CAISATGVLDTEAFF. CDR3 nucleotide sequence: TGTGCCATCAGTGCCACAGGCGTATTGGACACTGAAGCTTTCTTT.